This T cell receptor (beta chain) was sequenced in a study of T cell changes during pregnancy in multiple sclerosis. Sequencing was performed with immunoSEQ multiplex PCR; in TCRdb, only in-frame clones are kept and a portion is missing. This repertoire shows around 72,000 clones, around nine tenths found once; its top ten account for approximately 2%. The receptor's source is a female donor in good health, enrolled as a control in a pregnancy study. The input for sequencing was peripheral blood, taken in the second trimester of pregnancy.

In nucleotides, the CDR3 is TGTGCCAGCTCCACGGGGGGAGGTCTTGAAAAACTGTTTTTT. As protein: CASSTGGGLEKLFF. The chain carries TRBV7-9 and TRBJ1-4; tentatively, D is TRBD1 (5 bases). V dropped 8 bases and J dropped 7 bases, with 17 bases sitting between them. This CDR3 region has 14 residues. The germline gives CDR1 SEHNR, CDR2 FQNEAQ (reference sequence).